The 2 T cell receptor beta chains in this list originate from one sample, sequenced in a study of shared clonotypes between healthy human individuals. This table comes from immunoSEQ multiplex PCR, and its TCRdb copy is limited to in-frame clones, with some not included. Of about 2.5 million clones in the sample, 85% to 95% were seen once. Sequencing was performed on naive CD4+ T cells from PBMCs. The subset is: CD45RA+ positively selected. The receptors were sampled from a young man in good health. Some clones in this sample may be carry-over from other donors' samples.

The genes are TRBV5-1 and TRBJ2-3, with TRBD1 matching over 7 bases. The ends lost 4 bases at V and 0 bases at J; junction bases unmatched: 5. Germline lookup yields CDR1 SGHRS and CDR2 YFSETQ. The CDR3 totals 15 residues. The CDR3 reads CASSLQTGSTDTQYF. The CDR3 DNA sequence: TGCGCCAGCAGCCTCCAGACAGGGAGCACAGATACGCAGTATTTT.

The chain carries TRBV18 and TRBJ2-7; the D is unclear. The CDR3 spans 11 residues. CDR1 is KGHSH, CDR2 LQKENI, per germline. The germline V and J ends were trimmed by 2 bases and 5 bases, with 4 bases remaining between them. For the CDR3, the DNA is TGTGCCAGCTCACCAGTCCACGAGCAGTACTTC. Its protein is CASSPVHEQYF.